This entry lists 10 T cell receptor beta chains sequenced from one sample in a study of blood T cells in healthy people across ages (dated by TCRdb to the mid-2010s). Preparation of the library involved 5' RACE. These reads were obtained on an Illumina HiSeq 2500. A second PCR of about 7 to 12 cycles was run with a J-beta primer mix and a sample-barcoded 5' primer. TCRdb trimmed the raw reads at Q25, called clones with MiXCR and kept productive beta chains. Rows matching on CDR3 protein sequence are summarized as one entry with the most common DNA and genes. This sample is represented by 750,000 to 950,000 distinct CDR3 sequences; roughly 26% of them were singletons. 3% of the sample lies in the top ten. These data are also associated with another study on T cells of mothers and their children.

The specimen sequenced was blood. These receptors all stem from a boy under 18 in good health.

The CDR3 coding sequence is TGTGCCAGCACCCCCTGGTGGGGCCGCACTGAAGCTTTCTTT. Translating it yields CASTPWWGRTEAFF. The chain uses TRBV7-9 and TRBJ1-1, with D tentatively TRBD1 (5 bases). Germline CDR1 reads SEHNR; CDR2 reads FQNEAQ (reference sequence). The CDR3 consists of 14 residues. V dropped 7 bases and J dropped 4 bases, with 16 bases sitting between them.

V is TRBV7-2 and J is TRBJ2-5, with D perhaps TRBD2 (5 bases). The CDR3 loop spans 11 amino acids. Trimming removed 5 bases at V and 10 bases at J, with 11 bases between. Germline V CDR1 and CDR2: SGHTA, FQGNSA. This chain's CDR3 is CASSTGVHQYF. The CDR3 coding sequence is TGTGCCAGCAGCACCGGGGTTCACCAGTACTTC.

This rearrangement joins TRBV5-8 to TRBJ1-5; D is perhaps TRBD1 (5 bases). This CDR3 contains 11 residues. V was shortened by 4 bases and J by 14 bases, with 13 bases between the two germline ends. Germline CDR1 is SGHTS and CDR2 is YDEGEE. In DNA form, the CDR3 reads TGTGCCAGCAGCCCCGGGACGGCCGAGCATTTT. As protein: CASSPGTAEHF.

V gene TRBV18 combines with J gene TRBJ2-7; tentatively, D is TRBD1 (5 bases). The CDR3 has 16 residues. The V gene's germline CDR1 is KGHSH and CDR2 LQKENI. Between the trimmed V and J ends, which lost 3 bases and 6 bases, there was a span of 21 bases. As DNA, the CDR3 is TGTGCCAGCTCACCCGCGGCTCGGACATCTTATTTCGAGCAGTACTTC. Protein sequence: CASSPAARTSYFEQYF.

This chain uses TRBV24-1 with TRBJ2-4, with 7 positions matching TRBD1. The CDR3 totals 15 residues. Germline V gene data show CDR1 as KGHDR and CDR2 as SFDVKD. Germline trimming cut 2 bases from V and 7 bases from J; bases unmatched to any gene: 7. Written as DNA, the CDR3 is TGTGCCACCAGTGATTCGGACAGGCTTGGGAACATTCAGTACTTC. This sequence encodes CATSDSDRLGNIQYF.

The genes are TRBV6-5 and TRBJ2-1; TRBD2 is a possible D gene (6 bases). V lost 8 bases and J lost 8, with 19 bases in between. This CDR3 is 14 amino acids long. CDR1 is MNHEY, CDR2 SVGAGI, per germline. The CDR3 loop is CASLSAGTSDEQFF. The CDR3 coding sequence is TGTGCCAGCCTTTCCGCGGGGACCTCGGATGAGCAGTTCTTC.

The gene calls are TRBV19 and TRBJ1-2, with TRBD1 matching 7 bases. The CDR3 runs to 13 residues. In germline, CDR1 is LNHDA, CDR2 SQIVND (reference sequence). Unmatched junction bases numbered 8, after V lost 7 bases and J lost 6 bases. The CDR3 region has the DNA TGTGCCAGTACAACAGGGGTAGTCCATGGCTACACCTTC. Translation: CASTTGVVHGYTF.

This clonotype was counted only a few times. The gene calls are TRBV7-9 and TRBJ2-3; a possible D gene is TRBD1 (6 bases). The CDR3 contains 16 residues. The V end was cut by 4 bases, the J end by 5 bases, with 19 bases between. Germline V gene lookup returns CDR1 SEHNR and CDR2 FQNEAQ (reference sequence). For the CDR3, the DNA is TGTGCCAGCAGCTCTAACGAACAGGGTCTCAAAGATACGCAGTATTTT. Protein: CASSSNEQGLKDTQYF.

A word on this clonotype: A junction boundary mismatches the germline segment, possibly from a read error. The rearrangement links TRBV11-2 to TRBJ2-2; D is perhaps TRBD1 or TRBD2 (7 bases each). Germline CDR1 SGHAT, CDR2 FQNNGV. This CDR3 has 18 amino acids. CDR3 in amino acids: CANSLDQGGTDITGELFF. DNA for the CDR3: TGTGCCAACAGCTTAGATCAGGGGGGGACCGACATCACCGGGGAGCTGTTTTTT.

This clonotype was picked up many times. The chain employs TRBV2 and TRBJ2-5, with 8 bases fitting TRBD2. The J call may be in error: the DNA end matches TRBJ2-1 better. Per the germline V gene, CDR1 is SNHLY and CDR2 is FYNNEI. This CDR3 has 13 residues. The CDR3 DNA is TGTGCCAGCCGTCGCATTAGCGGGGATGAGCAGTTCTTC. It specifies CASRRISGDEQFF.